The source of this TCR beta chain is a study of shared clonotypes between healthy human individuals. Whole-study findings and limits: Rarefaction indicated that sorted-subset sequencing remained incomplete although depth was large. The sole specimen, blood, was sampled, and tissue repertoires likely differ.

With 2 bases removed from V and 0 bases from J, the gap between germline ends came to 10 bases. Germline V CDR1 and CDR2: SGHRS, YFSETQ. CDR3 length: 15 residues. Using around 200 ng DNA, approximately 30,000 T cell genomes, the sorted-subset replicate PCRs were run. The table came from immunoSEQ multiplex PCR; TCRdb's copy has only in-frame clones and leaves some out. The data show a few million clones, with approximately 94% seen just once and over 0.1% held by the top ten. Comments on this clone: Its target is not known.

Material: naive CD4+ T cells sorted from blood. Subset of the sample: CD45RA+ positively selected. The V call is TRBV5-1, the J call TRBJ2-3, with a weak D call TRBD1 (5 bases). This TCR was sampled from a man between 18 and 29 years old in good health. CDR3 nucleotides: TGCGCCAGCAGCTTACAGGACGCTAGCACAGATACGCAGTATTTT. Translated: CASSLQDASTDTQYF.